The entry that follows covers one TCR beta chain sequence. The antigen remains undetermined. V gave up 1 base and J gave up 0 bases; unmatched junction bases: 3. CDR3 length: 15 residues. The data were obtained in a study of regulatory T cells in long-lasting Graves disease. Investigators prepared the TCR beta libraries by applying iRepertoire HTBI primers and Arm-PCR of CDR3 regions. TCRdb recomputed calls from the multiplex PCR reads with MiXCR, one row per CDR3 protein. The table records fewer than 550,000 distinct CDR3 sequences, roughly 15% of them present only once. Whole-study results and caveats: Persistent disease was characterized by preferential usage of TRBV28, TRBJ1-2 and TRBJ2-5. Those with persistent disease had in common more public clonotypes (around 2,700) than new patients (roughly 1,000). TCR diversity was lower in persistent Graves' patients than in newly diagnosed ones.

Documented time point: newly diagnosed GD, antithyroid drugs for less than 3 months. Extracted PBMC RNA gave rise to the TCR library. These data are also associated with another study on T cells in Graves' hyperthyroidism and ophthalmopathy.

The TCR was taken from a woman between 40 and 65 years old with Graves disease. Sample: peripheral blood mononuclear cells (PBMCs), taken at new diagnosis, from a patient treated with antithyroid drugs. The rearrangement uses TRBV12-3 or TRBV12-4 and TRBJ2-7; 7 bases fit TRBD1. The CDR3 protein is CASSLGQGYSYEQYF. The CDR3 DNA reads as TGTGCCAGCAGTTTAGGACAGGGATACTCCTACGAGCAGTACTTC.